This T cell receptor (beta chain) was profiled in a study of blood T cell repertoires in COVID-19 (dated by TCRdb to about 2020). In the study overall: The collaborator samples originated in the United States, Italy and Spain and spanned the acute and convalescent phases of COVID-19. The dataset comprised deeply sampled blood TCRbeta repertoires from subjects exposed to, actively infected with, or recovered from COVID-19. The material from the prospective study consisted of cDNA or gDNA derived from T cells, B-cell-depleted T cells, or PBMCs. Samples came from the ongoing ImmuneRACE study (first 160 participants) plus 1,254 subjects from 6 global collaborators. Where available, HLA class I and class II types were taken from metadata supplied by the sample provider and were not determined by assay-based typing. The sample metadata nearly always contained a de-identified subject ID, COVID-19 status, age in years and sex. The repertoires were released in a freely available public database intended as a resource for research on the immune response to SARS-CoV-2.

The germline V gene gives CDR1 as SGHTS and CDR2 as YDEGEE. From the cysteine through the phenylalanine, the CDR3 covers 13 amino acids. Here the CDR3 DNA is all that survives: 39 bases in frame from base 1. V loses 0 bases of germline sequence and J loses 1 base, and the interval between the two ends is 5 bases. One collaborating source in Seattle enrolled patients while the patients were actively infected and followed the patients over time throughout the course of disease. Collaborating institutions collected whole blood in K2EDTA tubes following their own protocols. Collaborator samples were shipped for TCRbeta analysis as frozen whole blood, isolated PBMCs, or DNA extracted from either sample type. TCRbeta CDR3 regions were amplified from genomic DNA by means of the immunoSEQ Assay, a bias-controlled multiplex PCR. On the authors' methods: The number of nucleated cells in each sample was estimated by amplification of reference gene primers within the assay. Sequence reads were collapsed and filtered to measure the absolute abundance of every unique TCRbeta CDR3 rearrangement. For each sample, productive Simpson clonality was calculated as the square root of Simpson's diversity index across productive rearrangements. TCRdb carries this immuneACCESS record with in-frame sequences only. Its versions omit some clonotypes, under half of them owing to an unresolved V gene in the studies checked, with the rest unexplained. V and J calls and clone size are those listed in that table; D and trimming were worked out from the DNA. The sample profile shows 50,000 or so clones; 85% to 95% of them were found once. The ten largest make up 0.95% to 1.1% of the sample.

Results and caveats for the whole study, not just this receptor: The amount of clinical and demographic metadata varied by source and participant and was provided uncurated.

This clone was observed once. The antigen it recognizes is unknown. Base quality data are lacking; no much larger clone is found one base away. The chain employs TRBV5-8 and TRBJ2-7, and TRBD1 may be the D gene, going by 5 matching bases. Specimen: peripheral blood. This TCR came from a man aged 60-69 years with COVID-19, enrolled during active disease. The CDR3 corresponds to CASSLGQSYEQYF. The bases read TGTGCCAGCAGCTTGGGACAGTCCTACGAGCAGTACTTC.